This T cell receptor (beta chain) was obtained from a study of blood T cell repertoires in COVID-19. In the authors' workflow: Estimated nucleated cell counts came from reference gene primer amplification. The data were produced by immunoSEQ multiplex PCR, yet TCRdb's version contains in-frame clones alone and is incomplete. Clone size and V and J calls were adopted from that table, with D and trimming inferred from the DNA. The sample carries about 78,000 clones, around nine tenths recorded once. The V and J ends lost 1 base and 3 bases respectively, with 7 bases between them. The length of the CDR3 is 14 residues. Germline values: CDR1 MDHEN, CDR2 SYDVKM.

The chain couples TRBV28 to TRBJ1-5; no definite D call. Sequenced input: peripheral blood. The TCR was taken from a woman aged 60 to 75 with acute or convalescent COVID-19. The CDR3 nucleotides are TGTGCCAGCAGTTTATCCCCAGACAATCAGCCCCAGCATTTT. Protein sequence: CASSLSPDNQPQHF. The variable domain in full, completed from reference TRBV28 and TRBJ1-5, reads DVKVTQSSRYLVKRTGEKVFLECVQDMDHENMFWYRQDPGLGLRLIYFSYDVKMKEKGDIPEGYSVSREKKERFSLILESASTNQTSMYLCASSLSPDNQPQHFGDGTRLSIL.